This T cell receptor beta chain is drawn from a study of T-cell reconstitution after alpha-beta-depleted transplantation in children. The study, taken as a whole, reports: In some patients, recipient T cells and intrathymic progenitors surviving conditioning explained high day-60 diversity.

Regarding this clonotype: The antigen remains unidentified.

This sample's TCRbeta library carried unique molecular identifier barcodes. TCRdb independently ran MiXCR on the PCR reads; one entry per CDR3 protein. The data contain approximately 240,000 distinct CDR3 sequences, approximately 11% of them seen just once; the ten biggest clones take up 28%. The source was PBMCs, collected before TCRalphabeta/CD19-depleted stem cell transplant. This clonotype was sampled from a child younger than two with acute myeloid leukemia, due to receive a stem cell transplant.

The CDR3 spells CAWSVDQNTGELFF. The CDR3, as DNA: TGTGCCTGGAGTGTTGATCAGAACACCGGGGAGCTGTTTTTT. The V call is TRBV30, the J call TRBJ2-2, with D uncertain. V was trimmed by 0 bases and J by 1 base, leaving 6 bases between them. Germline V gene lookup returns CDR1 GTSNPN and CDR2 SVGIG (reference sequence). The CDR3 sequence is 14 residues long.